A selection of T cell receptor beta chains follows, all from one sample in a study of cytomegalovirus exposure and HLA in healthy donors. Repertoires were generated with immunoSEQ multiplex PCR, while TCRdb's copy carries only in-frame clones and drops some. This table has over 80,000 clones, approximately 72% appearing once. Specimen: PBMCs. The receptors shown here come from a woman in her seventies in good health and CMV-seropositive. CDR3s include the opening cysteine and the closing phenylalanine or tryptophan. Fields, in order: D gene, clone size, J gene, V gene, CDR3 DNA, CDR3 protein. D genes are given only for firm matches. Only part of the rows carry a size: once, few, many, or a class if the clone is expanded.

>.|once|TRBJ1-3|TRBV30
TGTGCCTGGAGGGACTGGTCTGGAAACACCATATATTTT
CAWRDWSGNTIYF
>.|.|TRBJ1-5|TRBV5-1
TGCGCCAGCAGCTTGGAGGGGATCCGCAATCAGCCCCAGCATTTT
CASSLEGIRNQPQHF
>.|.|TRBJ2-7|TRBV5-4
TGTGCCAGCAGCTTGGCGGGCAGGGGCGCCTACGAGCAGTACTTC
CASSLAGRGAYEQYF
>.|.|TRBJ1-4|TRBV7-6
TGTGCCAGCAGCTTGGGCAGCTCAACTAATGAAAAACTGTTTTTT
CASSLGSSTNEKLFF
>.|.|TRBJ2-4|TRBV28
TGTGCCAGCACTTCTGCGATAAACATTCAGTACTTC
CASTSAINIQYF
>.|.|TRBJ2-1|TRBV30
TGTGCCTGGGGCTCCGGCCCCAGGGTGTTCTTC
CAWGSGPRVFF
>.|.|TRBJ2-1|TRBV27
TGTGCCAGCAGTTTATTACAGGGAAATGAGCAGTTCTTC
CASSLLQGNEQFF
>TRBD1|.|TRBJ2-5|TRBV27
TGTGCCAGCAGTTTATCGACAGGGATCCAAGAGACCCAGTACTTC
CASSLSTGIQETQYF
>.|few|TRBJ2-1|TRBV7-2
TGTGCCAGCAGCTTAGAGGGGCGGGATTGGGATGAGCAGTTCTTC
CASSLEGRDWDEQFF
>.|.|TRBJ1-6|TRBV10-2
TGCGCCAGCACCGAAGGGAAGGGGCAAACAAACCTCCACTATTCACCCCTCCACTTT
CASTEGKGQTNLHYSPLHF
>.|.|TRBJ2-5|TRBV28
TGTGCCAGCAGTCCACCCCGGGTGGGGGCGTACCAAGAGACCCAGTACTTC
CASSPPRVGAYQETQYF
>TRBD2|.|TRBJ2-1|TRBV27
TGTGCCAGCAGTTTATTCCCAGCGGGAGGGCACAATGAGCAGTTCTTC
CASSLFPAGGHNEQFF
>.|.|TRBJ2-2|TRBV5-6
TGTGCCAGCAGCCTCCCGACCGGGGAGCTGTTTTTT
CASSLPTGELFF
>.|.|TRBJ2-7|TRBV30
TGTGCCTGGAGTGGGTACACACCCTACGAGCAGTACTTC
CAWSGYTPYEQYF
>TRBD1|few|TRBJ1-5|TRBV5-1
TGCGCCAGCAGTTCCGGGACAGGGGTCCAGCCCCAGCATTTT
CASSSGTGVQPQHF
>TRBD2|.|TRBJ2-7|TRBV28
TGTGCCAGCAGAACGGGACTAGCGGAATACGAGCAGTACTTC
CASRTGLAEYEQYF
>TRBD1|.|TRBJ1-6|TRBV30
TGTGCCTGGGGCTACTCCGGACAGGGGACACCCCTCCACTTT
CAWGYSGQGTPLHF
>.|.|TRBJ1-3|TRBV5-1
TGCGCCAGCAGCAAGGACTCGCGCACTGGAAACACCATATATTTT
CASSKDSRTGNTIYF
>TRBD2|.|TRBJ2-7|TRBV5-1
TGCGCCAGCAGCCCGGGACTAGCGGGGGGCTGGGGCGAGCAGTACTTC
CASSPGLAGGWGEQYF
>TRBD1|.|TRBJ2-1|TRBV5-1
TGCGCCAGCAGCTTAACGACAGGGAGCGATGAGCAGTTCTTC
CASSLTTGSDEQFF
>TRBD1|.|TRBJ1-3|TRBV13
TGTGCCAGCAGCGACAGGGGGGGACGGCTCTCTGGAAACACCATATATTTT
CASSDRGGRLSGNTIYF
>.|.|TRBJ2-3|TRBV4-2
TGTGCCAGCAGCCAAGACGGGGGAGATACGCAGTATTTT
CASSQDGGDTQYF
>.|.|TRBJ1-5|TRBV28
TGTGCCAGCAGTTTCGGGGGGGCGAATCAGCCCCAGCATTTT
CASSFGGANQPQHF
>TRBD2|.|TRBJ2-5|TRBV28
TGTGCCAGCAGTTTTCCCGGGACTAGCCCAGAGACCCAGTACTTC
CASSFPGTSPETQYF
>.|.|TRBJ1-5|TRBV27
TGTGCCAGCAGGCATGCAGGGAGCAATCAGCCCCAGCATTTT
CASRHAGSNQPQHF
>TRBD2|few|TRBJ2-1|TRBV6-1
TGTGCCAGCAGTGAAGCGAGCGGGAGGTTTGAGCAGTTCTTC
CASSEASGRFEQFF
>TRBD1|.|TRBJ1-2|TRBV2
TGTGCCAGCAGCCTAAAGGGACAGGGGGCTAACTATGGCTACACCTTC
CASSLKGQGANYGYTF
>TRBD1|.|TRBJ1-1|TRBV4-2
TGTGCCAGCAGCCAAGATGGGACAGGGGACACTGAAGCTTTCTTT
CASSQDGTGDTEAFF
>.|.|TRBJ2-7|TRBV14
TGTGCCAGCAGCAGCCGAAGAGCCTACGAGCAGTACTTC
CASSSRRAYEQYF
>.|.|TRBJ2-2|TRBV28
TGTGCCAGCAGTTTCACTTTCGGGCAGGGGGGCACCGGGGAGCTGTTTTTT
CASSFTFGQGGTGELFF
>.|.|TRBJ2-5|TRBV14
TGTGCCAGCAGCCACCGCCCCCGGGAGACCCAGTACTTC
CASSHRPRETQYF
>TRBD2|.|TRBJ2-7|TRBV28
TGTGCCAGCAGCCGAAACCTAGGACTAGCGGGATGGGCTAACGAGCAGTACTTC
CASSRNLGLAGWANEQYF
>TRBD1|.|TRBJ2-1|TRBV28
TGTGCCAGCAGTTTATTACAGGGGGCGCTTATCTATGAGCAGTTCTTC
CASSLLQGALIYEQFF
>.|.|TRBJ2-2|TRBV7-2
TGTGCCAGCAGCTTATTCTCCAGGGAAAACACCGGGGAGCTGTTTTTT
CASSLFSRENTGELFF
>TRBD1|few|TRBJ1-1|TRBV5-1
TGCGCCAGCAGCTCGGGACAGCGATATGAAGCTTTCTTT
CASSSGQRYEAFF
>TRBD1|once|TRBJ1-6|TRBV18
TGTGCCAGCTCACCAGGACAGGGGGCAATAGGTTCACCCCTCCACTTT
CASSPGQGAIGSPLHF